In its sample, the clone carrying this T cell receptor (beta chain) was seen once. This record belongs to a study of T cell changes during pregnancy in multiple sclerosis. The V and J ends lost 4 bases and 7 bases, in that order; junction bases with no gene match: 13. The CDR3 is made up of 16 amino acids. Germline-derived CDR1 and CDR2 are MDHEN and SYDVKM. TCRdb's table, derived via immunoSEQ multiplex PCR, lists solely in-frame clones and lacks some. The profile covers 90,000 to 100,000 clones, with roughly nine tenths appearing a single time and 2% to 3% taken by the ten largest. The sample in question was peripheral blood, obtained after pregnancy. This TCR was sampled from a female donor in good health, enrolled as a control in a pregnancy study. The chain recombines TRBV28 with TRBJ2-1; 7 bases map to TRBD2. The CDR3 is CASSSSGTNGRNEQFF. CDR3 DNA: TGTGCCAGCAGTTCGTCCGGGACTAACGGGAGGAATGAGCAGTTCTTC.